Below are 6 T cell receptor beta chains sequenced from a single sample in a study of blood T cell repertoires in COVID-19. Clones were read by immunoSEQ multiplex PCR, and TCRdb kept only the in-frame ones, dropping some. The sample lists 250,000 or so clones, roughly 90% seen once, with under 2.5% in the top ten. Sequenced sample: peripheral blood. These receptors all come from an older woman with COVID-19, enrolled during active disease.

The gene calls are TRBV9 and TRBJ2-2; D gene unclear. The V gene's germline CDR1 is SGDLS and CDR2 YYNGEE. Trimming shortened V by 0 bases and J by 0 bases, and 6 bases separated the two germline ends. The CDR3 covers 15 residues. The CDR3 is CASSVGQSNTGELFF. For the CDR3, the DNA is TGTGCCAGCAGCGTAGGTCAGTCGAACACCGGGGAGCTGTTTTTT.

Only one count was recorded for this clone. The chain combines TRBV19 with TRBJ1-4; 11 bases line up with TRBD1. Trimming cost V 7 bases and J 7 bases; bases outside gene matches: 5. Germline V gene sequence: CDR1 LNHDA, CDR2 SQIVND (reference sequence). The CDR3 is 14 amino acids. CDR3 region: CASKRDRGFEKLFF. The CDR3 nucleotides are TGTGCCAGTAAGAGGGACAGGGGGTTTGAAAAACTGTTTTTT.

The V call is TRBV11-3, the J call TRBJ2-2; D is possibly TRBD2 (5 bases). Trimming shortened V by 1 base and J by 3 bases, and 12 bases separated the two germline ends. This CDR3 spans 16 amino acids. Germline-derived CDR1 and CDR2 are SGHNT and YENEEA. The CDR3 here is CASSLAGVAHTGELFF. The CDR3, as DNA: TGTGCCAGCAGCTTAGCCGGGGTGGCTCACACCGGGGAGCTGTTTTTT.

This chain links TRBV28 with TRBJ1-1; no reliable D call. The germline V gene has CDR1 MDHEN and CDR2 SYDVKM. V was shortened by 4 bases and J by 10 bases, with 16 bases between the two germline ends. This CDR3 comprises 13 residues. The CDR3 here is CASSSPGPSGAFF. The CDR3, as DNA: TGTGCCAGCAGTTCCCCGGGCCCCAGCGGAGCTTTCTTT. The variable domain in full, with the rest retrieved from reference TRBV28 and TRBJ1-1, is DVKVTQSSRYLVKRTGEKVFLECVQDMDHENMFWYRQDPGLGLRLIYFSYDVKMKEKGDIPEGYSVSREKKERFSLILESASTNQTSMYLCASSSPGPSGAFFGQGTRLTVV.

The rearrangement links TRBV7-8 to TRBJ2-7, with D uncertain. The CDR3 covers 14 residues. V shed 1 base and J shed 1 base, with 8 bases lying between them. CDR1 is SGHVS, CDR2 FQNEAQ, per germline. The CDR3 loop reads CASSLDRGSYEQYF. CDR3 bases: TGTGCCAGCAGCTTAGATAGAGGTTCCTACGAGCAGTACTTC.

The rearrangement joins TRBV4-3 to TRBJ1-2; possible D gene TRBD1, 5 bases. The germline V gene has CDR1 LGHNA and CDR2 YSLEER. The CDR3 runs 17 residues. Deletions cut 2 bases from V and 2 bases from J, with 18 bases between. The CDR3 DNA follows: TGCGCCAGCAGCCAACTCCGGGGGGATAGCGTCAACTATGGCTACACCTTC. Translated: CASSQLRGDSVNYGYTF.